This T cell receptor beta chain was documented in a study of response to subunit inactivated influenza vaccine. V lost 11 bases and J lost 5, with 13 bases in between. This CDR3 is built from 12 residues. Germline V lookup: CDR1 ENHRY, CDR2 SYGVKD. As regards this clonotype: Its cognate antigen is unknown.

TCRdb re-analysed the RT-PCR reads in MiXCR, keeping a single row per CDR3 protein. Here the sample spans around 650,000 distinct CDR3 sequences, around 14% being singletons. The study's findings and limits: With each seasonal influenza vaccination, the authors suggested, few new T cells are recruited.

The TCR comes from a man aged 45 to 65 who received an inactivated influenza vaccine. V usage is TRBV10-3 and J usage is TRBJ2-4, with a weak D call TRBD1 (6 bases). The sequenced sample was PBMCs from blood, obtained approximately 12 days after vaccination. The CDR3 DNA sequence: TGTGCCGTTAAGGGACAAGAAAACATTCAGTACTTC. Residues: CAVKGQENIQYF.